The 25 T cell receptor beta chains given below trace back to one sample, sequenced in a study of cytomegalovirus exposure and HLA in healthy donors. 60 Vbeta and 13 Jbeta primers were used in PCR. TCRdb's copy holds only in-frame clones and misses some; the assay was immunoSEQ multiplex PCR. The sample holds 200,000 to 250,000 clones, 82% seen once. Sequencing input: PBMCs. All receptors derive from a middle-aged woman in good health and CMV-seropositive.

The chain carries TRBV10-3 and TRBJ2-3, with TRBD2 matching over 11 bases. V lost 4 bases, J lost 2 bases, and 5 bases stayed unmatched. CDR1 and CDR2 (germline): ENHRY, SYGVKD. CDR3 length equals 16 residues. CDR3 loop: CAISGTSGSHTDTQYF. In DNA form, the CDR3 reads TGTGCCATCAGTGGAACTAGCGGGAGCCACACAGATACGCAGTATTTT.

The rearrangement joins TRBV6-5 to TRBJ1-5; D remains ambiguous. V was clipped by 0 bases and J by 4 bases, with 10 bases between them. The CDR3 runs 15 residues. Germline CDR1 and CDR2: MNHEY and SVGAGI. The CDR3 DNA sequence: TGTGCCAGCAGTTACTCGGGAGAACAGAATCAGCCCCAGCATTTT. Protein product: CASSYSGEQNQPQHF.

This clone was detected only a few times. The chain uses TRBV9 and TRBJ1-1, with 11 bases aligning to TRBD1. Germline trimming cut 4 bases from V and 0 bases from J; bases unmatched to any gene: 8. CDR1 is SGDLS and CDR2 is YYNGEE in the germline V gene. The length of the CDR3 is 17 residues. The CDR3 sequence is CASSPRDRGVVNTEAFF. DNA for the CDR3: TGTGCCAGCAGCCCCCGGGACAGGGGGGTTGTGAACACTGAAGCTTTCTTT.

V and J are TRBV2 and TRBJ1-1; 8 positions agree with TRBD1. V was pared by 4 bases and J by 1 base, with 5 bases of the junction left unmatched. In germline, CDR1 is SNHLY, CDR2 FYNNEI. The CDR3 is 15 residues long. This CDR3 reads CASSATGQGNTEAFF. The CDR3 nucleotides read TGTGCCAGCAGTGCCACAGGACAGGGGAACACTGAAGCTTTCTTT.

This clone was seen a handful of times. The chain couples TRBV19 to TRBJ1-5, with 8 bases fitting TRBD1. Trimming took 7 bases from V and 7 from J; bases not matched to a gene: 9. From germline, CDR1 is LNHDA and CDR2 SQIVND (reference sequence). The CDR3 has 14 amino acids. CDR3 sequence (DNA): TGTGCCAGTATGAAGCAGGGGGCTGGGCAGCCCCAGCATTTT. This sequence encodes CASMKQGAGQPQHF.

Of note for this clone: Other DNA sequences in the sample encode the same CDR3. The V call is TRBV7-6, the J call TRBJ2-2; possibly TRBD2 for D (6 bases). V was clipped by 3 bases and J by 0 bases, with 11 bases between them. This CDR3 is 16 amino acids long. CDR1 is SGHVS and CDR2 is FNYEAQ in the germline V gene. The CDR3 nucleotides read TGTGCCAGCAGCTTGGGTGGCGGGACGAACACCGGGGAGCTGTTTTTT. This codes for CASSLGGGTNTGELFF. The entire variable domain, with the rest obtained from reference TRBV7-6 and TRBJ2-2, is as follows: GAGVSQSPRYKVTKRGQDVALRCDPISGHVSLYWYRQALGQGPEFLTYFNYEAQQDKSGLPNDRFSAERPEGSISTLTIQRTEQRDSAMYRCASSLGGGTNTGELFFGEGSRLTVL.

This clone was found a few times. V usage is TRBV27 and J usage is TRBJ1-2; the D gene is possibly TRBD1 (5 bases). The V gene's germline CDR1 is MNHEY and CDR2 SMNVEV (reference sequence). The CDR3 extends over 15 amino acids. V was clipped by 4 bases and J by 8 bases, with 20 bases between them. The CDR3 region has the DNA TGTGCCAGCAGTTCCACAGGACCCTCTTTAAAAGGCTACACCTTC. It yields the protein CASSSTGPSLKGYTF.

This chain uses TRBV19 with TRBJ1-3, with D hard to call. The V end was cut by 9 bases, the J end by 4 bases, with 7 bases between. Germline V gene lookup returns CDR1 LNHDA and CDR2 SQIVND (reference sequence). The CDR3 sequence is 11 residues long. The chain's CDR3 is CASQQGNTIYF. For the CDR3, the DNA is TGTGCCAGCCAACAGGGAAACACCATATATTTT.

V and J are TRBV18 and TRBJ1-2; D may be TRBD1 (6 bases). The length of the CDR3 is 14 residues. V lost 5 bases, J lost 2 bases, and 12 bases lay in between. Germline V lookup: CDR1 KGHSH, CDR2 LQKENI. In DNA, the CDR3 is TGTGCCAGCTCAGACACCAGGGGCAACTATGGCTACACCTTC. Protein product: CASSDTRGNYGYTF.

In nucleotides, the CDR3 is TGTGCCAGCACCCGATCGAGGACTAGCGGGATTTACGAGCAGTACTTC. Residues: CASTRSRTSGIYEQYF. V gene TRBV2 combines with J gene TRBJ2-7; TRBD2 aligns across 12 bases. CDR1 is SNHLY and CDR2 is FYNNEI in the germline V gene. The CDR3 spans 16 residues. V shed 7 bases, J shed 4 bases, and the junction held 11 bases outside the gene matches. The full variable domain, in which reference TRBV2 and TRBJ2-7 provide the parts outside the CDR3, is EPEVTQTPSHQVTQMGQEVILRCVPISNHLYFYWYRQILGQKVEFLVSFYNNEISEKSEIFDDQFSVERPDGSNFTLKIRSTKLEDSAMYFCASTRSRTSGIYEQYFGPGTRLTVT.

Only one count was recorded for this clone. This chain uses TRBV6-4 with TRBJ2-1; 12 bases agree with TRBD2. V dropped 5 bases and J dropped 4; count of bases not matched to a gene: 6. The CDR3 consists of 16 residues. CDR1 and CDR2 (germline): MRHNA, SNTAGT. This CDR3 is CASSILLAGGYNEQFF. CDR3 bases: TGTGCCAGCAGTATACTACTAGCGGGAGGATACAATGAGCAGTTCTTC.

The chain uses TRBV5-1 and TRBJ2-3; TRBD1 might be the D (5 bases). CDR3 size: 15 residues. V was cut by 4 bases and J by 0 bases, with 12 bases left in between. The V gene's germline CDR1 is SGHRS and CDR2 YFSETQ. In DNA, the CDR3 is TGCGCCAGCAGCGTTCAGGGAAGGAGCACAGATACGCAGTATTTT. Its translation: CASSVQGRSTDTQYF.

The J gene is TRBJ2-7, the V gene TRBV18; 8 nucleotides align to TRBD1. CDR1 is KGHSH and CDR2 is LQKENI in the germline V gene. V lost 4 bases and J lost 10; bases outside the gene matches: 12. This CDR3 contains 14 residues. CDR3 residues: CASSRTGTGQIQYF. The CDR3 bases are TGTGCCAGCTCACGTACCGGGACAGGACAAATTCAGTACTTC.

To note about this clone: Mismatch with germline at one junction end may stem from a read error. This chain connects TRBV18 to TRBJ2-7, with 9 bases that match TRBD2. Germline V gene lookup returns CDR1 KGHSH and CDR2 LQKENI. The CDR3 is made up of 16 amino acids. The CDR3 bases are TGTGCCAGCTCTCCACGCTACGCGGGGGGGGCCTACGAGCAGTACTTC. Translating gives CASSPRYAGGAYEQYF.

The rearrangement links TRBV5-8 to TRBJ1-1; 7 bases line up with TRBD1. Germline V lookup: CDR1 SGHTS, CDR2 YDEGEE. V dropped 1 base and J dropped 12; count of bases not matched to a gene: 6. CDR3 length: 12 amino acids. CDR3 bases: TGTGCCAGCAGCTTGAAACAGGGGAGACCTTTCTTT. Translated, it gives CASSLKQGRPFF.

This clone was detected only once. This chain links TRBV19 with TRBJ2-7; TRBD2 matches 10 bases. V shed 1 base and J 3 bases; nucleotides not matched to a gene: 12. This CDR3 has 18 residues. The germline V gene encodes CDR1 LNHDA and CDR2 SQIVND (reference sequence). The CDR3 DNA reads TGTGCCAGTAGTATAGGGGGGCTAGCGGGGGCGACGATCTACGAGCAGTACTTC. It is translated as CASSIGGLAGATIYEQYF.

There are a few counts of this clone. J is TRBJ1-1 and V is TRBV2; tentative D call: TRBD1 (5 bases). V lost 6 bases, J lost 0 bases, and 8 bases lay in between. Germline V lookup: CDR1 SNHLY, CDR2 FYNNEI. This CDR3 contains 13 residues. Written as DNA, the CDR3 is TGTGCCAGCAGGAAGGGGATGAACACTGAAGCTTTCTTT. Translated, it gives CASRKGMNTEAFF.

CDR3 sequence (DNA): TGTGCCAGCAGCTTAGAGACTAGCGGGGCGCGGGAGCAGTTCTTC. It encodes CASSLETSGAREQFF. The chain recombines TRBV7-8 with TRBJ2-1; 11 bases are shared with TRBD2. The CDR3 has 15 residues. Trimming at V came to 1 base and at J to 10 bases, leaving 6 bases not matched to a gene. The germline CDR1 and CDR2 sequences are SGHVS and FQNEAQ.

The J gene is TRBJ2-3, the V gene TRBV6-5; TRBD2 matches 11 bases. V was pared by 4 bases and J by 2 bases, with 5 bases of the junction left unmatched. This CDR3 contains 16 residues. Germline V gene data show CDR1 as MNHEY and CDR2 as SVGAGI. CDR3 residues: CASSFFSGGVTDTQYF. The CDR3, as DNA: TGTGCCAGCAGTTTCTTTAGCGGGGGGGTCACAGATACGCAGTATTTT.

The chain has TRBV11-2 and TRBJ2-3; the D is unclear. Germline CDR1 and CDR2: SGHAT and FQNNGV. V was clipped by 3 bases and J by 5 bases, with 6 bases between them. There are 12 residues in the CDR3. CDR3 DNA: TGTGCCAGCAGCTTTTTACTAGATACGCAGTATTTT. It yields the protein CASSFLLDTQYF. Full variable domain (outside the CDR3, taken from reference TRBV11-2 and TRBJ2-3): EAGVAQSPRYKIIEKRQSVAFWCNPISGHATLYWYQQILGQGPKLLIQFQNNGVVDDSQLPKDRFSAERLKGVDSTLKIQPAKLEDSAVYLCASSFLLDTQYFGPGTRLTVL.

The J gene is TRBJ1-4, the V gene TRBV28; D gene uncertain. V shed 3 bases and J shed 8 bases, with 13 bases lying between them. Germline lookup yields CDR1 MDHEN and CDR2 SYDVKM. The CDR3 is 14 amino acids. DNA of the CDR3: TGTGCCAGCAGTTTGGGGAGGTTTGAAGAAAAACTGTTTTTT. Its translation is CASSLGRFEEKLFF.

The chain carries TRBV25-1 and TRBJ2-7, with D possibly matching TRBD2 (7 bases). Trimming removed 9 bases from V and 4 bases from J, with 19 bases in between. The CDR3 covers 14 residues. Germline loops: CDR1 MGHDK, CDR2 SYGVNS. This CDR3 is CASIKGGGSYEQYF. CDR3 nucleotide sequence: TGTGCCAGTATAAAAGGGGGGGGGAGTTACGAGCAGTACTTC.

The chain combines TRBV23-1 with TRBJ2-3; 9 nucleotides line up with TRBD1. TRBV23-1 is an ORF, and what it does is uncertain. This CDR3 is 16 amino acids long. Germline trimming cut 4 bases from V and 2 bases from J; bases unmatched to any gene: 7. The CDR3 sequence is CASSRTQGAPTDTQYF. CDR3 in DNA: TGCGCCAGCAGTCGCACACAGGGGGCCCCCACAGATACGCAGTATTTT.

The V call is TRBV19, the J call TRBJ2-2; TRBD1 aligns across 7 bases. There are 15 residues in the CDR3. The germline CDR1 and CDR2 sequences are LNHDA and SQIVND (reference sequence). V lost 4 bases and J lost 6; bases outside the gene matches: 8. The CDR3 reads CASSNFRGFAGELFF. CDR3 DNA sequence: TGTGCCAGTAGTAATTTCAGGGGGTTTGCCGGGGAGCTGTTTTTT.

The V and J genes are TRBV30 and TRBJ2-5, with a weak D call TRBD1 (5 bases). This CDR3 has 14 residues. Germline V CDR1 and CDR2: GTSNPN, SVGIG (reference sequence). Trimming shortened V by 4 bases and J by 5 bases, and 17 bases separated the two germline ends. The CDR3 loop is CAWTRQGSGETQYF. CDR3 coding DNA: TGTGCCTGGACCCGGCAGGGATCAGGGGAGACCCAGTACTTC.